These 9 T cell receptor beta chains were sequenced from one sample in a study of blood T cell repertoires in COVID-19. This table comes from immunoSEQ multiplex PCR, and its TCRdb copy is limited to in-frame clones, with some not included. The table records 150,000 to 200,000 clones, about 90% of them present only once. The source material was peripheral blood. The source is a man aged 60 to 75 with active or convalescent COVID-19.

The V gene is TRBV2, the J gene TRBJ2-1; no firm D call. The CDR3 contains 14 residues. Trimming took 4 bases from V and 10 from J, leaving 17 bases between them. Germline CDR1 and CDR2: SNHLY and FYNNEI. DNA for the CDR3: TGTGCCAGCAGTGTGGAACGCTCCCAGGTAGAGCAGTTCTTC. This encodes CASSVERSQVEQFF.

This clone appeared a single time. V gene TRBV3-1 (or the pseudogene TRBV3-2) combines with J gene TRBJ1-2; 9 nucleotides line up with TRBD1. Trimming at V came to 4 bases and at J to 6 bases, leaving 3 bases not matched to a gene. The CDR3 runs 13 residues. Germline CDR1 reads LGHDT; CDR2 reads YNNKEL (reference sequence). DNA for the CDR3: TGTGCCAGCAGCCTGGGACAGGGTGATGGCTACACCTTC. This translates into CASSLGQGDGYTF.

The gene calls are TRBV30 and TRBJ2-1; no clear D. The germline V gene has CDR1 GTSNPN and CDR2 SVGIG (reference sequence). The length of the CDR3 is 13 residues. V was shortened by 4 bases and J by 4 bases, with 11 bases between the two germline ends. This chain's CDR3 is CAWTSYEYNEQFF. Here the CDR3 DNA reads TGTGCCTGGACAAGCTATGAATACAATGAGCAGTTCTTC.

The rearrangement uses TRBV19 and TRBJ1-6; a possible D gene is TRBD1 (6 bases). CDR3 length: 14 amino acids. The germline gives CDR1 LNHDA, CDR2 SQIVND (reference sequence). V was clipped by 5 bases and J by 8 bases, with 13 bases between them. The CDR3 spells CASSGRGSYSPLHF. CDR3 nucleotide sequence: TGTGCCAGTAGTGGCAGGGGCAGTTATTCACCCCTCCACTTT. Variable domain in full (rest from reference TRBV19 and TRBJ1-6): DGGITQSPKYLFRKEGQNVTLSCEQNLNHDAMYWYRQDPGQGLRLIYYSQIVNDFQKGDIAEGYSVSREKKESFPLTVTSAQKNPTAFYLCASSGRGSYSPLHFGNGTRLTVT.

V usage is TRBV6-5 and J usage is TRBJ1-2; D gene unclear. Germline CDR1 MNHEY, CDR2 SVGAGI. There are 14 residues in the CDR3. V dropped 5 bases and J dropped 8 bases, with 18 bases sitting between them. In nucleotides, the CDR3 is TGTGCCAGCAGTCCCCGGACTCCATCTGGAGGCTACACCTTC. Protein product: CASSPRTPSGGYTF.

The V call is TRBV6-5, the J call TRBJ1-2; the D gene is possibly TRBD1 (6 bases). The germline CDR1 and CDR2 sequences are MNHEY and SVGAGI. The CDR3 extends over 13 amino acids. Trimming left V 6 bases short and J 5 bases short, with 13 bases between. In DNA form, the CDR3 reads TGTGCCAGCAGGCGATCAGGGGTATATGGCTACACCTTC. As protein: CASRRSGVYGYTF.

The chain carries TRBV4-1 and TRBJ2-5; a possible D gene is TRBD2 (6 bases). Germline V gives CDR1 MGHRA, CDR2 YSYEKL. This CDR3 has 15 residues. V lost 0 bases to trimming and J lost 3 bases, with 11 bases between them. This CDR3 reads CASSQDPGTEETQYF. CDR3 nucleotides: TGCGCCAGCAGCCAAGATCCCGGGACTGAAGAGACCCAGTACTTC.

The chain employs TRBV5-1 and TRBJ1-1; no reliable D call. Trimming took off 2 bases at V and 5 bases at J, with 13 bases between the two ends. The CDR3 has 14 amino acids. Germline values: CDR1 SGHRS, CDR2 YFSETQ. The CDR3 reads CASSFLGSGTEAFF. CDR3 nucleotide sequence: TGCGCCAGCAGCTTCCTGGGTTCGGGTACTGAAGCTTTCTTT. Filled out from reference TRBV5-1 and TRBJ1-1, the complete variable domain reads KAGVTQTPRYLIKTRGQQVTLSCSPISGHRSVSWYQQTPGQGLQFLFEYFSETQRNKGNFPGRFSGRQFSNSRSEMNVSTLELGDSALYLCASSFLGSGTEAFFGQGTRLTVV.

The chain employs TRBV5-4 and TRBJ2-2, with 7 nucleotides matching TRBD1. The germline gives CDR1 SGHNT, CDR2 YYREEE (reference sequence). This CDR3 spans 15 amino acids. J lost 2 bases, V lost 2 bases, and 3 bases had no gene match. Here the CDR3 reads CASSLQGPNTGELFF. Written as DNA, the CDR3 is TGTGCCAGCAGCTTACAGGGGCCCAACACCGGGGAGCTGTTTTTT.